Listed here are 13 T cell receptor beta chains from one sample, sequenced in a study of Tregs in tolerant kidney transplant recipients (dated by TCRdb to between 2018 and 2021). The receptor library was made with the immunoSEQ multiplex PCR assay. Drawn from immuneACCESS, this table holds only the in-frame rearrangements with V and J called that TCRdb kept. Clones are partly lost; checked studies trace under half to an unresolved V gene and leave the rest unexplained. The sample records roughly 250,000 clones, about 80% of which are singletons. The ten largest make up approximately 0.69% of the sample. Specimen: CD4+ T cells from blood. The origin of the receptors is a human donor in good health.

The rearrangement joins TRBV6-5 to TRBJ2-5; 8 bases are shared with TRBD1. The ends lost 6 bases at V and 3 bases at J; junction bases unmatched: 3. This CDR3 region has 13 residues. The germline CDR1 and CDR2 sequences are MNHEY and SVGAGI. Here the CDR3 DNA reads TGTGCCAGCAGCCGGACAGGGAAAGAGACCCAGTACTTC. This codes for CASSRTGKETQYF.

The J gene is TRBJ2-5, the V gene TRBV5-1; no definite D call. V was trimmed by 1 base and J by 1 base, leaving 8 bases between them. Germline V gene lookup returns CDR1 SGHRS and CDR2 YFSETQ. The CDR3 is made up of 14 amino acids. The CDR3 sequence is CASSLMGAQETQYF. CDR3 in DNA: TGCGCCAGCAGCTTGATGGGTGCCCAAGAGACCCAGTACTTC.

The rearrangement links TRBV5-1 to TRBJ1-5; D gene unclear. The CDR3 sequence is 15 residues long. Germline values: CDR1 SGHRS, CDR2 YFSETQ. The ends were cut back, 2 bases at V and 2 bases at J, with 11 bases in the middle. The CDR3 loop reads CASSLSGWGNQPQHF. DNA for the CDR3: TGCGCCAGCAGCTTATCGGGGTGGGGCAATCAGCCCCAGCATTTT.

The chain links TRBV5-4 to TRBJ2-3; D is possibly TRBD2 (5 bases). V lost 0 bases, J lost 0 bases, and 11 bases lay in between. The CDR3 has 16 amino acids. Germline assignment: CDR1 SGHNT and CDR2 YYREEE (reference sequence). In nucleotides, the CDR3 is TGTGCCAGCAGCTTGGGTAGCGTTCCTAGCACAGATACGCAGTATTTT. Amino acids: CASSLGSVPSTDTQYF.

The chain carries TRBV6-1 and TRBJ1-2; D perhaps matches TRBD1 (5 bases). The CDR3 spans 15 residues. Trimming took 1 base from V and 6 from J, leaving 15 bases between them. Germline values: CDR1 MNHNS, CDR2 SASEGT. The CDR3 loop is CASSEESGGSHGYTF. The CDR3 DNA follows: TGTGCCAGCAGTGAAGAGTCGGGGGGTTCGCATGGCTACACCTTC.

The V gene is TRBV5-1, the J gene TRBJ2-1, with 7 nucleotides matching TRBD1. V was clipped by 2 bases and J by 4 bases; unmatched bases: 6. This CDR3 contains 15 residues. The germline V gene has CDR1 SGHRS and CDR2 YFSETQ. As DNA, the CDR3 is TGCGCCAGCAGCTTCGATGGGACAGAATACAATGAGCAGTTCTTC. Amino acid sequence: CASSFDGTEYNEQFF.

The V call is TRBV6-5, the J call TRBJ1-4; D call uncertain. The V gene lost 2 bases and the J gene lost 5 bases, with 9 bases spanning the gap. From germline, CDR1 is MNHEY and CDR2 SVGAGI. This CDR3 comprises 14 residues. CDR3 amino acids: CASSYRQVNEKLFF. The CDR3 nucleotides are TGTGCCAGCAGTTACCGACAAGTCAATGAAAAACTGTTTTTT.

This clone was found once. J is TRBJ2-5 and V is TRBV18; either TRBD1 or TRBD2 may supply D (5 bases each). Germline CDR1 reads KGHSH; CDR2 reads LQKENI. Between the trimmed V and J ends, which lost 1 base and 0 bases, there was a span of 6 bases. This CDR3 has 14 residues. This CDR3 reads CASSPRGYQETQYF. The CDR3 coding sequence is TGTGCCAGCTCACCACGGGGGTACCAAGAGACCCAGTACTTC.

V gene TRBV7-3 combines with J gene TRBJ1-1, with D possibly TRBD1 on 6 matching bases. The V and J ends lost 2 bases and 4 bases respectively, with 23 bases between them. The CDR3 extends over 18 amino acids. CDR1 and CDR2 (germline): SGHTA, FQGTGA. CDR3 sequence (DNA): TGTGCCAGCAGCTTACGACGCGGGGGGCGAGTCGGAGGCACTGAAGCTTTCTTT. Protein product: CASSLRRGGRVGGTEAFF.

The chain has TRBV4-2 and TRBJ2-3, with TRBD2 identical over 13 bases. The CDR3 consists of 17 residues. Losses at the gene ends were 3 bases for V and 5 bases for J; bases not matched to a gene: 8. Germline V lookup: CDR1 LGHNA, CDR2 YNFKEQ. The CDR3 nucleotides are TGTGCCAGCAGCCAGGGCGGACTAGCGGGAGACCAAGATACGCAGTATTTT. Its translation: CASSQGGLAGDQDTQYF.

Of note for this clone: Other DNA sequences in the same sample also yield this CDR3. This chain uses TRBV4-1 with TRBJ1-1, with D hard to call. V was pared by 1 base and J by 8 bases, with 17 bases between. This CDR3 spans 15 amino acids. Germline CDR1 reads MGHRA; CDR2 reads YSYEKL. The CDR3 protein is CASSQGEMTGYEAFF. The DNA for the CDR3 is TGCGCCAGCAGCCAAGGGGAAATGACGGGGTACGAAGCTTTCTTT.

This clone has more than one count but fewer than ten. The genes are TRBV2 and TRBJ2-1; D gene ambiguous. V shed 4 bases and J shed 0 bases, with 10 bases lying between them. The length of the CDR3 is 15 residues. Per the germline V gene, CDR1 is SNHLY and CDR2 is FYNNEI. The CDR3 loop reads CASSVGRSSYNEQFF. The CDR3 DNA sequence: TGTGCCAGCAGTGTAGGGCGGAGCTCCTACAATGAGCAGTTCTTC.

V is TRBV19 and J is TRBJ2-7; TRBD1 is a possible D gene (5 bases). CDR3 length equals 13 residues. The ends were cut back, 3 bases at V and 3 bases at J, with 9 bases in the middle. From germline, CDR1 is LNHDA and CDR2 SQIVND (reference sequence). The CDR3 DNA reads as TGTGCCAGTAGTATCCAGGGCCGCTACGAGCAGTACTTC. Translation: CASSIQGRYEQYF.